The 9 T cell receptor beta chains below were found in one sample sequenced in a study of T cell responses to AZD1222 COVID-19 vaccine. Produced via immunoSEQ multiplex PCR; TCRdb's table is partial and in-frame only. The table lists 72,000 or so clones, about nine tenths of them singletons. The sample in question was peripheral blood, obtained on day 0 of AZD1222 vaccination. The source is an adult in good health.

This clone has more than one count but fewer than ten. The chain uses TRBV19 and TRBJ2-2, with no clear D. With 3 bases removed from V and 4 bases from J, the gap between germline ends came to 9 bases. Germline assignment: CDR1 LNHDA and CDR2 SQIVND (reference sequence). The CDR3 extends over 14 amino acids. CDR3 DNA: TGTGCCAGTAGTATTCTAGATACCACCGGGGAGCTGTTTTTT. Its translation: CASSILDTTGELFF.

V gene TRBV7-9 combines with J gene TRBJ1-2, with D uncertain. The germline V and J ends were trimmed by 2 bases and 6 bases, with 22 bases remaining between them. The CDR3 extends over 17 amino acids. The germline V gene has CDR1 SEHNR and CDR2 FQNEAQ (reference sequence). This chain's CDR3 is CASSLSTWTARTNGYTF. The CDR3, as DNA: TGTGCCAGCAGCTTATCTACATGGACTGCCCGAACGAATGGCTACACCTTC.

V is TRBV11-2 and J is TRBJ2-1; 9 nucleotides line up with TRBD2. The germline gives CDR1 SGHAT, CDR2 FQNNGV. With V trimmed by 7 bases and J by 6 bases, 16 bases remained unmatched. This CDR3 region has 17 residues. The CDR3 is CASNRGGTSYIFNEQFF. For the CDR3, the DNA is TGTGCCAGCAACCGGGGGGGGACTAGCTATATTTTCAATGAGCAGTTCTTC.

The genes are TRBV25-1 and TRBJ1-3; a weak D match, TRBD1 (6 bases). CDR3 length: 13 amino acids. The V and J ends lost 6 bases and 7 bases respectively, with 13 bases between them. In germline, CDR1 is MGHDK, CDR2 SYGVNS. CDR3 nucleotides: TGTGCCAGCAGGGGACAATCTTGGAACACCATATATTTT. It encodes CASRGQSWNTIYF.

The V and J genes are TRBV27 and TRBJ2-1, with 10 bases lining up with TRBD2. The CDR3 runs to 19 residues. Germline V CDR1 and CDR2: MNHEY, SMNVEV (reference sequence). V shed 3 bases, J shed 0 bases, and the junction held 11 bases outside the gene matches. CDR3 protein: CASSFPPSKREGSYNEQFF. The CDR3, as DNA: TGTGCCAGCAGTTTCCCGCCCTCTAAGCGGGAGGGCTCCTACAATGAGCAGTTCTTC.

The table lists this clone with a few counts. The CDR3 bases are TGTGCCACCCGAACAGGGGGCGACTATGGCTACACCTTC. Translating it yields CATRTGGDYGYTF. This chain connects TRBV6-5 to TRBJ1-2, with 9 nucleotides matching TRBD1. J lost 3 bases, V lost 10 bases, and 6 bases had no gene match. Looked up from germline, CDR1 is MNHEY and CDR2 is SVGAGI. The CDR3 length is 13 residues.

V and J are TRBV28 and TRBJ2-1; TRBD1 agrees at 7 bases. Germline-derived CDR1 and CDR2 are MDHEN and SYDVKM. CDR3 length: 16 amino acids. J lost 6 bases, V lost 8 bases, and 16 bases had no gene match. The CDR3 nucleotides read TGTGCCAGCCGTAGGGCAACAGGGGCGGTCGGCAATGAGCAGTTCTTC. Translation: CASRRATGAVGNEQFF.

The chain uses TRBV5-1 and TRBJ2-7; 8 nucleotides agree with TRBD1. The length of the CDR3 is 15 residues. The ends lost 4 bases at V and 4 bases at J; junction bases unmatched: 10. Per germline, CDR1 SGHRS and CDR2 YFSETQ. The CDR3 reads CASSRIIRQGYEQYF. The CDR3 region has the DNA TGCGCCAGCAGCCGAATCATCCGACAGGGGTACGAGCAGTACTTC.

V gene TRBV10-3 combines with J gene TRBJ1-4, with TRBD1 identical over 7 bases. CDR1 ENHRY and CDR2 SYGVKD come from the germline V gene. The CDR3 is 14 residues long. V shed 3 bases and J 5 bases; nucleotides not matched to a gene: 3. CDR3 coding DNA: TGTGCCATCAGTGACGACAGGGAAAATGAAAAACTGTTTTTT. It is translated as CAISDDRENEKLFF.